These 29 T cell receptor beta chains originate from one sample sequenced in a study of naive and memory T cell subsets. Points from the study as a whole: Especially in CD8 cells, naive repertoires contained a few larger clonotypes, possibly CD45RA-re-expressing memory cells.

These receptors lack a known antigen. Two oligonucleotides, mixed equimolar, formed the beta constant-region primer covering TRBC1 and TRBC2. The ligated cDNA underwent four PCR rounds using SP2 and nested alpha and beta constant-region primers. In TCRdb, the UMI-ligation and nested PCR reads were re-called with MiXCR into one record per CDR3 protein. The data contain over 100,000 distinct CDR3 sequences, 14% of them singletons. Material: naive CD8+ T cells from blood. These TCRs come from a human donor in good health.

This clonotype was counted only a few times. V gene TRBV24-1 combines with J gene TRBJ1-5; D uncertain. The CDR3 sequence is 13 residues long. Germline-derived CDR1 and CDR2 are KGHDR and SFDVKD. The germline V and J ends were trimmed by 4 bases and 7 bases, with 10 bases remaining between them. In nucleotides, the CDR3 is TGTGCCACCAGTGACCCGTCCGGGCAGCCCCAGCATTTT. Its translation: CATSDPSGQPQHF.

This clonotype was recorded at least ten times. The chain uses TRBV24-1 and TRBJ2-7, with D uncertain. CDR1 KGHDR and CDR2 SFDVKD come from the germline V gene. The CDR3 length is 15 residues. V was trimmed by 7 bases and J by 1 base, leaving 16 bases between them. CDR3 coding DNA: TGTGCCACCAGCGGTACTTCTTTTAATTCCTACGAGCAGTACTTC. Protein sequence: CATSGTSFNSYEQYF.

The sample holds many counts of this clonotype. The rearrangement joins TRBV9 to TRBJ2-7; D unclear. Trimming cost V 0 bases and J 3 bases, with 10 bases left between them. The CDR3 is made up of 14 amino acids. Germline CDR1 is SGDLS and CDR2 is YYNGEE. The CDR3 DNA is TGTGCCAGCAGCGTAGGCCCGGACCGCTACGAGCAGTACTTC. Residues: CASSVGPDRYEQYF.

This chain joins TRBV29-1 and TRBJ2-3, with 7 nucleotides matching TRBD2. The CDR3 sequence is 17 residues long. Germline V gene sequence: CDR1 SQVTM, CDR2 ANQGSEA. J gave up 1 base and V 5 bases, and 15 bases lay outside the gene matches. CDR3 in DNA: TGCAGCGTTCCCCATTGGGGACGGGAGGTCCGCACAGATACGCAGTATTTT. Its translation: CSVPHWGREVRTDTQYF.

This sequence joins TRBV19 and TRBJ2-7; D may be TRBD2 (6 bases). The V gene lost 2 bases and the J gene lost 3 bases, with 11 bases spanning the gap. The CDR3 consists of 14 residues. Germline V gene data show CDR1 as LNHDA and CDR2 as SQIVND (reference sequence). This CDR3 reads CASSISASDYEQYF. DNA of the CDR3: TGTGCCAGTAGTATATCGGCTAGCGACTACGAGCAGTACTTC.

This chain connects TRBV7-2 to TRBJ2-1, with 9 bases aligning to TRBD1. Per the germline V gene, CDR1 is SGHTA and CDR2 is FQGNSA. This CDR3 comprises 17 residues. J lost 7 bases, V lost 1 base, and 11 bases had no gene match. This CDR3 reads CASSLVSRGTGSNEQFF. CDR3 nucleotide sequence: TGTGCCAGCAGCTTAGTAAGTCGCGGGACAGGGAGTAATGAGCAGTTCTTC.

The V and J genes are TRBV5-1 and TRBJ2-1; D may match TRBD1 or TRBD2 (5 bases each). Germline CDR1 and CDR2: SGHRS and YFSETQ. V was cut by 5 bases and J by 7 bases, with 10 bases left in between. This CDR3 is built from 12 residues. As DNA, the CDR3 is TGCGCCAGCAGACGGGGCCCGAATGAGCAGTTCTTC. This sequence encodes CASRRGPNEQFF.

The J gene is TRBJ2-1, the V gene TRBV10-3, with 9 bases fitting TRBD1. CDR1 is ENHRY and CDR2 is SYGVKD in the germline V gene. Losses at the gene ends were 9 bases for V and 5 bases for J; bases not matched to a gene: 5. The CDR3 sequence is 13 residues long. The CDR3 sequence: CAMGQGRDNEQFF. The CDR3 region has the DNA TGTGCCATGGGACAGGGTAGGGACAATGAGCAGTTCTTC.

V is TRBV20-1 and J is TRBJ2-3; 11 bases are shared with TRBD2. The trim removed 7 bases at V and 5 bases at J, leaving 23 bases unmatched. Germline V CDR1 and CDR2: DFQATT, SNEGSKA (reference sequence). The CDR3 is made up of 19 amino acids. CDR3 residues: CSVLQTGTSGRWRGDTQYF. CDR3 coding DNA: TGCAGTGTTCTACAAACCGGGACTAGCGGTAGATGGAGAGGAGATACGCAGTATTTT.

In this sample, this clonotype turned up many times. V is TRBV7-9 and J is TRBJ2-7; D gene unclear. Trimming shortened V by 0 bases and J by 2 bases, and 2 bases separated the two germline ends. Per germline, CDR1 SEHNR and CDR2 FQNEAQ (reference sequence). This CDR3 contains 12 residues. The CDR3 sequence is CASSLATYEQYF. The CDR3 DNA reads as TGTGCCAGCAGCTTAGCGACCTACGAGCAGTACTTC.

The chain employs TRBV11-1 and TRBJ2-7; no clear D gene. This CDR3 contains 13 residues. The V end lost 0 bases, the J end lost 6 bases, and 9 bases lay between the germline ends. Germline V lookup: CDR1 SGHAT, CDR2 FQDESV (reference sequence). CDR3 in DNA: TGTGCCAGCAGCTTAGCGCGATCGGGCGAGCAGTACTTC. This translates into CASSLARSGEQYF.

This clonotype was seen more than once but under ten times. The chain employs TRBV20-1 and TRBJ2-3, with unresolved D. Germline V gene lookup returns CDR1 DFQATT and CDR2 SNEGSKA (reference sequence). V lost 5 bases to trimming and J lost 10 bases, with 13 bases between them. This CDR3 has 11 amino acids. CDR3 sequence reads: CSAAAPGAQYF. The CDR3 region has the DNA TGCAGTGCTGCGGCTCCCGGTGCGCAGTATTTT.

This clonotype has only a few counts. This chain joins TRBV6-2 or TRBV6-3 and TRBJ2-7, with D perhaps assigned TRBD1 or TRBD2 (5 bases each). The V gene's germline CDR1 is MNHEY and CDR2 SVGEGT. V lost 3 bases and J lost 3, with 9 bases in between. The CDR3 is 13 amino acids. The DNA of the CDR3 is TGTGCCAGCAGTTATGGGGGTATCTACGAGCAGTACTTC. Its protein product is CASSYGGIYEQYF.

The table lists this clonotype with a few counts. The CDR3, as DNA: TGCGCCAGCAGGGGTCTCGCCGGGGAGCTGTTTTTT. Residues: CASRGLAGELFF. The chain uses TRBV4-3 and TRBJ2-2; D unresolved. CDR1 is LGHNA, CDR2 YSLEER, per germline. This CDR3 is built from 12 residues. Trimming cost V 6 bases and J 6 bases, with 8 bases left between them.

The rearrangement joins TRBV15 to TRBJ1-2; D gene ambiguous. There are 14 residues in the CDR3. Trimming pared 8 bases from V and 11 bases from J, leaving 24 bases between. CDR1 is LNHNV and CDR2 is YYDKDF in the germline V gene (reference sequence). The CDR3 bases are TGTGCCACCCAAACCGGACGAACCGGAGGGTTATACACCTTC. Translated: CATQTGRTGGLYTF.

This clonotype came up many times. The gene calls are TRBV25-1 and TRBJ1-3; no firm D call. Trimming stripped 1 base from V and 0 bases from J, with 10 bases between. The germline V gene has CDR1 MGHDK and CDR2 SYGVNS. There are 16 residues in the CDR3. The CDR3 loop is CASSESAPSSGNTIYF. The CDR3 DNA sequence: TGTGCCAGCAGTGAATCCGCTCCCTCCTCTGGAAACACCATATATTTT.

The V gene is TRBV14, the J gene TRBJ2-7; no definite D call. V gave up 4 bases and J gave up 7 bases, with 14 bases separating them. The CDR3 has 13 amino acids. Germline values: CDR1 SGHDN, CDR2 FVKESK. The CDR3 DNA follows: TGTGCCAGCAGCCTTACGGTGCTCGGGGAGCAGTACTTC. As protein: CASSLTVLGEQYF.

V usage is TRBV7-2 and J usage is TRBJ2-5; 14 positions agree with TRBD2. CDR3 size: 18 residues. The ends lost 2 bases at V and 2 bases at J; junction bases unmatched: 7. CDR1 and CDR2 from the germline V gene are SGHTA and FQGNSA. DNA of the CDR3: TGTGCCAGCAGCTTAAGCGGGACTAGCGGGGGATTTCAAGAGACCCAGTACTTC. Amino acids: CASSLSGTSGGFQETQYF.

This clonotype was seen more than once but under ten times. This sequence joins TRBV20-1 and TRBJ2-7; no firm D call. Looked up from germline, CDR1 is DFQATT and CDR2 is SNEGSKA (reference sequence). Trimming shortened V by 5 bases and J by 2 bases, and 16 bases separated the two germline ends. The CDR3 is made up of 14 amino acids. CDR3: CSAYFLGPTYEQYF. The CDR3 bases are TGCAGTGCTTATTTTCTAGGACCCACCTACGAGCAGTACTTC.

This clonotype was seen a handful of times. CDR3 sequence: CASSQDVTRALSYEQYF. CDR3 nucleotide sequence: TGCGCCAGCAGCCAAGATGTTACGCGGGCCCTCTCCTACGAGCAGTACTTC. The rearrangement joins TRBV4-3 to TRBJ2-7; D might be TRBD2 (5 bases). Germline CDR1 is LGHNA and CDR2 is YSLEER. The CDR3 covers 17 residues. Trimming cost V 0 bases and J 0 bases, with 15 bases left between them.

This clonotype has only a few counts. The junction departs from germline at one end; a sequencing error may be responsible. This chain connects TRBV27 to TRBJ2-7; 7 bases match TRBD2. The germline V gene has CDR1 MNHEY and CDR2 SMNVEV (reference sequence). The CDR3 totals 12 residues. The CDR3 nucleotides are TGCTCCGCAGGGCGGGGGTCCTACGAGCAGTACTTC. Translated, it gives CSAGRGSYEQYF.

The chain joins TRBV27 to TRBJ2-1; 8 nucleotides match TRBD2. V was clipped by 9 bases and J by 5 bases; unmatched bases: 12. The CDR3 consists of 15 residues. Germline-derived CDR1 and CDR2 are MNHEY and SMNVEV (reference sequence). The CDR3 DNA is TGTGCCAGTCAGGGAGCAGCGGGAGATGACAATGAGCAGTTCTTC. Translated, it gives CASQGAAGDDNEQFF.

V and J are TRBV30 and TRBJ2-3; D remains unclear. In germline, CDR1 is GTSNPN, CDR2 SVGIG (reference sequence). The CDR3 contains 14 residues. V lost 2 bases, J lost 0 bases, and 9 bases lay in between. The CDR3 here is CAWSSHPSTDTQYF. CDR3 nucleotides: TGTGCCTGGAGTTCCCATCCTAGCACAGATACGCAGTATTTT.

V gene TRBV20-1 combines with J gene TRBJ2-3; D gene uncertain. The V gene lost 0 bases and the J gene lost 4 bases, with 11 bases spanning the gap. This CDR3 has 14 amino acids. CDR1 and CDR2 from the germline V gene are DFQATT and SNEGSKA (reference sequence). The CDR3 nucleotides read TGCAGTGCTAGAGATGGCTATAGGGCAGATACGCAGTATTTT. As protein: CSARDGYRADTQYF.

The chain links TRBV7-9 to TRBJ2-2, with D perhaps matching TRBD1 or TRBD2 (5 bases each). This CDR3 is 16 amino acids long. Germline CDR1 SEHNR, CDR2 FQNEAQ (reference sequence). V was trimmed by 4 bases and J by 0 bases, leaving 12 bases between them. The CDR3 region is CASSSGPGSNTGELFF. CDR3 in DNA: TGTGCCAGCAGCTCGGGACCGGGGTCGAACACCGGGGAGCTGTTTTTT.

Only a few counts were recorded for this clonotype. The genes are TRBV20-1 and TRBJ2-4; no clear D gene. CDR3 size: 13 residues. Between the trimmed V and J ends, which lost 3 bases and 11 bases, there was a span of 17 bases. Germline CDR1 and CDR2: DFQATT and SNEGSKA (reference sequence). CDR3 DNA sequence: TGCAGTGCTAGGCCCGGATCGGTGCATTTTCAGTACTTC. Amino acid sequence: CSARPGSVHFQYF.

This clonotype was seen more than once but under ten times. J is TRBJ1-2 and V is TRBV29-1; D might be TRBD1 (5 bases). The ends were cut back, 1 base at V and 4 bases at J, with 19 bases in the middle. CDR3 size: 16 residues. Germline CDR1 reads SQVTM; CDR2 reads ANQGSEA. As DNA, the CDR3 is TGCAGCGTTGAAGCCCTGGGTCTCGGGGCCCCCTATGGCTACACCTTC. Its translation: CSVEALGLGAPYGYTF.

The sample holds a few counts of this clonotype. The chain links TRBV9 to TRBJ1-1; TRBD1 matches at 7 bases. With V trimmed by 3 bases and J by 4 bases, 6 bases remained unmatched. CDR1 and CDR2 (germline): SGDLS, YYNGEE. The CDR3 contains 14 residues. CDR3 nucleotide sequence: TGTGCCAGCAGCGGAAGACAGGGAATCACTGAAGCTTTCTTT. Residues: CASSGRQGITEAFF.

The chain links TRBV30 to TRBJ1-1; 8 bases match TRBD1. Germline trimming cut 5 bases from V and 4 bases from J; bases unmatched to any gene: 3. CDR1 is GTSNPN, CDR2 SVGIG, per germline (reference sequence). The CDR3 length is 12 residues. CDR3 protein: CAWDRGVTEAFF. CDR3 DNA: TGTGCCTGGGACAGGGGCGTCACTGAAGCTTTCTTT. The full variable domain, rest sourced from reference TRBV30 and TRBJ1-1, is SQTIHQWPATLVQPVGSPLSLECTVEGTSNPNLYWYRQAAGRGLQLLFYSVGIGQISSEVPQNLSASRPQDRQFILSSKKLLLSDSGFYLCAWDRGVTEAFFGQGTRLTVV.